The 11 T cell receptor beta chains below all came from one sample that was sequenced in a study of T cells in Graves' hyperthyroidism and ophthalmopathy. RNA transcripts yielded amplified TCR beta CDR3 regions. The TCR CDR3 first-round RT-PCR relied on the HTBI primer set. Via MiXCR, TCRdb re-called the multiplex PCR reads, giving one row per CDR3 protein. The data contain roughly 740,000 distinct CDR3 sequences, 15% to 20% of them singletons. The sample consisted of blood. The receptors were sampled from a man between 18 and 35 years old with Graves' hyperthyroidism.

V gene TRBV10-2 combines with J gene TRBJ2-7; no definite D call. Trimming left V 2 bases short and J 3 bases short, with 8 bases between. The germline gives CDR1 WSHSY, CDR2 SAAADI. The CDR3 length is 13 residues. CDR3 residues: CASSEERIYEQYF. In DNA form, the CDR3 reads TGCGCCAGCAGTGAGGAAAGAATCTACGAGCAGTACTTC.

The CDR3 DNA reads TGTGCCACCCTACCAGATCAGCCCCAGCATTTT. It specifies CATLPDQPQHF. V is TRBV28 and J is TRBJ1-5, with D unclear. CDR3 length: 11 residues. Trimming removed 10 bases from V and 5 bases from J, with 9 bases in between. The germline V gene encodes CDR1 MDHEN and CDR2 SYDVKM.

This clonotype was seen ten or more times. This sequence joins TRBV12-3 or TRBV12-4 and TRBJ1-6; 8 bases map to TRBD1. Losses at the gene ends were 6 bases for V and 7 bases for J; bases not matched to a gene: 8. The CDR3 is 15 amino acids. This CDR3 reads CASRRSRDRNSPLHF. DNA of the CDR3: TGTGCCAGCAGACGTTCCCGGGACAGGAATTCACCCCTCCACTTT.

In regard to this clonotype: A much larger clone sits a single nucleotide away, making a read error possible. The gene calls are TRBV15 and TRBJ2-7, with D maybe TRBD1 (5 bases). Trimming took off 1 base at V and 0 bases at J, with 7 bases between the two ends. CDR3 length: 14 residues. Germline CDR1 is LNHNV and CDR2 is YYDKDF (reference sequence). This chain's CDR3 is CATSRVGASYEQYF. Here the CDR3 DNA reads TGTGCCACCAGCAGAGTTGGGGCCTCCTACGAGCAGTACTTC.

The V and J genes are TRBV2 and TRBJ2-3; 12 bases agree with TRBD2. Trimming at V came to 7 bases and at J to 6 bases, leaving 5 bases not matched to a gene. Per the germline V gene, CDR1 is SNHLY and CDR2 is FYNNEI. This CDR3 is built from 14 residues. In DNA form, the CDR3 reads TGTGCCAGCAAGGCTAGCGGGGGGGAGGATACGCAGTATTTT. Its protein is CASKASGGEDTQYF.

This clonotype occurred many times. In DNA form, the CDR3 reads TGCAGCGTGGCGGGACACGTGAACACTGAAGCTTTCTTT. It is translated as CSVAGHVNTEAFF. The rearrangement links TRBV29-1 to TRBJ1-1; D is possibly TRBD1 (6 bases). From germline, CDR1 is SQVTM and CDR2 ANQGSEA. V lost 6 bases and J 0 bases, leaving 11 bases between the germline ends. The CDR3 contains 13 residues. Combining the CDR3 with reference TRBV29-1 and TRBJ1-1 gives the whole variable domain SAVISQKPSRDICQRGTSLTIQCQVDSQVTMMFWYRQQPGQSLTLIATANQGSEATYESGFVIDKFPISRPNLTFSTLTVSNMSPEDSSIYLCSVAGHVNTEAFFGQGTRLTVV.

This clonotype was seen more than once but under ten times. The V gene is TRBV6-2 or TRBV6-3, the J gene TRBJ2-2; 8 bases map to TRBD2. Trimming at V came to 6 bases and at J to 3 bases, leaving 12 bases not matched to a gene. The CDR3 consists of 17 residues. CDR1 is MNHEY and CDR2 is SVGEGT in the germline V gene. CDR3 nucleotide sequence: TGTGCCAGCAGGCCCTTAGCGGGACAAGGGGACACCGGGGAGCTGTTTTTT. Translating gives CASRPLAGQGDTGELFF.

This clonotype was counted a few times. The chain uses TRBV19 and TRBJ1-1, with 7 bases identical to TRBD1. The V gene end was trimmed by 6 bases and the J gene end by 11 bases; junction bases not matched to a gene: 15. The germline V gene encodes CDR1 LNHDA and CDR2 SQIVND (reference sequence). The CDR3 runs 14 residues. For the CDR3, the DNA is TGTGCCAGTAGACCCGGGACAGCCGGTTTTTCGGCTTTCTTT. It yields the protein CASRPGTAGFSAFF.

This clonotype has only a few counts. The J gene is TRBJ1-6, the V gene TRBV2, with D unclear. V was shortened by 3 bases and J by 8 bases, with 8 bases between the two germline ends. The CDR3 is 13 amino acids. From germline, CDR1 is SNHLY and CDR2 FYNNEI. The chain's CDR3 is CASSEEGDSPLHF. The CDR3 nucleotides are TGTGCCAGCAGTGAGGAGGGTGATTCACCCCTCCACTTT.

This clonotype was detected ten times or more. The chain recombines TRBV28 with TRBJ2-7; 9 bases are a match to TRBD1. The CDR3 spans 17 residues. The V segment lost 6 bases and the J segment 3 bases; nucleotides outside the gene matches: 15. CDR1 and CDR2 from the germline V gene are MDHEN and SYDVKM. CDR3 sequence: CASRGDRVAPLSYEQYF. CDR3 bases: TGTGCCAGCAGGGGGGACAGGGTAGCTCCCCTGAGCTACGAGCAGTACTTC.

This clonotype was recorded many times. This chain joins TRBV6-1 and TRBJ2-7; 7 nucleotides align to TRBD2. The ends lost 8 bases at V and 2 bases at J; junction bases unmatched: 3. Germline V lookup: CDR1 MNHNS, CDR2 SASEGT. The CDR3 loop spans 12 amino acids. In DNA, the CDR3 is TGTGCCAGCGGGAGGGCCCCCTACGAGCAGTACTTC. Encoded protein: CASGRAPYEQYF.